The rows below give T cell receptor beta chains drawn from one sample of a study of T cells in Graves' hyperthyroidism and ophthalmopathy. TCRdb independently ran MiXCR on the multiplex PCR reads; one entry per CDR3 protein. The data contain 300,000 to 400,000 distinct CDR3 sequences, 20% to 25% of them singletons. Sequenced input: blood. The source of these receptors is a woman aged 45-65 years with Graves' hyperthyroidism. Each CDR3 is given with its conserved first and last residue. Fields, in order: V gene, J gene, CDR3 protein.

V: TRBV5-1
J: TRBJ1-2
CDR3: CASRSGIDYGYTF

V: TRBV20-1
J: TRBJ1-1
CDR3: CSATDIARGTEAFF

V: TRBV4-2
J: TRBJ1-3
CDR3: CASSQDPTYSGNTIYF

V: TRBV24-1
J: TRBJ2-1
CDR3: CATSDSDRGRNNEQFF

V: TRBV6-5
J: TRBJ2-7
CDR3: CASSYESGIYEQYF

V: TRBV30
J: TRBJ2-4
CDR3: CAGKDIAKNIQYF

V: TRBV3-1
J: TRBJ2-7
CDR3: CASSQVPSSYEQYF

V: TRBV5-1
J: TRBJ2-3
CDR3: CASSPTGARGTDTQYF

V: TRBV3-1
J: TRBJ2-7
CDR3: CASSQDGGTLEQYF

V: TRBV7-6
J: TRBJ2-3
CDR3: CASSLGTTPTDTQYF

V: TRBV27
J: TRBJ2-7
CDR3: CASTPGGESYEQYF

V: TRBV12-3/TRBV12-4
J: TRBJ2-5
CDR3: CASVRTSGPQETQYF

V: TRBV7-2
J: TRBJ1-5
CDR3: CASRSIGTGNQPQHF

V: TRBV7-8
J: TRBJ1-1
CDR3: CASSSSPGGFGTEAFF

V: TRBV3-1
J: TRBJ2-7
CDR3: CASSQETSVQYF

V: TRBV3-1
J: TRBJ2-7
CDR3: CASSQGDSYEQYF

V: TRBV7-9
J: TRBJ2-7
CDR3: CASSFREGGEQYF

V: TRBV11-2
J: TRBJ2-7
CDR3: CASSSIGGVYEQYF

V: TRBV5-5
J: TRBJ1-6
CDR3: CASSLGERSPLHF

V: TRBV6-1
J: TRBJ2-5
CDR3: CASRTGQGARETQYF

V: TRBV18
J: TRBJ2-1
CDR3: CASSPPRAGVRNEQFF

V: TRBV6-1
J: TRBJ1-1
CDR3: CAADRGGSETEAFF

V: TRBV20-1
J: TRBJ2-3
CDR3: CSAPPGGTDTQYF